This T cell receptor (beta chain) originates from a study of cytomegalovirus exposure and HLA in healthy donors. The study, taken as a whole, reports: Trimming of TCR beta V- and J-genes showed a link, identified in a later analysis, to a missense DCLRE1C variant.

This CDR3 has 14 amino acids. J gave up 7 bases and V 2 bases, and 4 bases lay outside the gene matches. Germline-derived CDR1 and CDR2 are MDHEN and SYDVKM. Primers for the PCR totalled 60 Vbeta and 13 Jbeta. Measured with immunoSEQ multiplex PCR; TCRdb has only the in-frame clones, and not every one. The top ten clones hold nearly 7.5% of a sample with 63,000 or so clones, around 80% of them seen once. Note on this clone: Its antigen is as yet unknown.

This chain uses TRBV28 with TRBJ2-3; 9 positions match TRBD2. Material for sequencing was PBMCs. This clonotype was sampled from a woman under 40 in good health and CMV-seropositive. CDR3 protein: CASSLAGGYHTQYF. CDR3 sequence (DNA): TGTGCCAGCAGTTTAGCGGGAGGGTACCATACGCAGTATTTT. The whole variable domain, filled in from reference TRBV28 and TRBJ2-3, reads DVKVTQSSRYLVKRTGEKVFLECVQDMDHENMFWYRQDPGLGLRLIYFSYDVKMKEKGDIPEGYSVSREKKERFSLILESASTNQTSMYLCASSLAGGYHTQYFGPGTRLTVL.